These T cell receptor beta chains were read from a single sample in a study of technical replicates of blood from several donors. Clones were sequenced by immunoSEQ multiplex PCR, and TCRdb holds only the in-frame ones, with some missing. The table records fewer than 110,000 clones, just over 95% of them present only once. The sample consisted of T cells isolated from PBMCs. These receptors came from a human donor in good health. Each CDR3 is given with its conserved first and last residue. A D gene is named only where the DNA matches it firmly. A row's size may be missing; if present it is once, few, many or a size class.

V gene: TRBV7-3
clone size: .
D gene: .
J gene: TRBJ2-2
CDR3 protein: CASSLINREGGELFF
CDR3 DNA: TGTGCCAGCAGCTTAATAAACAGGGAAGGCGGGGAGCTGTTTTTT

V gene: TRBV28
clone size: .
D gene: TRBD1
J gene: TRBJ2-7
CDR3 protein: CASSLGQGPYEQYF
CDR3 DNA: TGTGCCAGCAGTTTGGGACAGGGCCCCTACGAGCAGTACTTC

V gene: TRBV19
clone size: once
D gene: TRBD2
J gene: TRBJ2-5
CDR3 protein: CASSGGLAGTQETQYF
CDR3 DNA: TGTGCCAGTAGTGGAGGACTAGCGGGGACCCAAGAGACCCAGTACTTC

V gene: TRBV27
clone size: .
D gene: TRBD1
J gene: TRBJ2-7
CDR3 protein: CASALDPGQGFYEQYF
CDR3 DNA: TGTGCCAGCGCTTTAGATCCGGGACAGGGTTTCTACGAGCAGTACTTC

V gene: TRBV7-3
clone size: .
D gene: .
J gene: TRBJ1-5
CDR3 protein: CASSPGGSGNQPQHF
CDR3 DNA: TGTGCCAGCAGCCCCGGGGGGTCGGGCAATCAGCCCCAGCATTTT

V gene: TRBV9
clone size: .
D gene: .
J gene: TRBJ2-7
CDR3 protein: CASSVDLASYEQYF
CDR3 DNA: TGTGCCAGCAGCGTAGATCTAGCGTCTTACGAGCAGTACTTC

V gene: TRBV5-1
clone size: .
D gene: TRBD2
J gene: TRBJ2-2
CDR3 protein: CASSQGGATGELFF
CDR3 DNA: TGCGCCAGCAGCCAGGGAGGGGCCACCGGGGAGCTGTTTTTT

V gene: TRBV7-9
clone size: .
D gene: TRBD1
J gene: TRBJ1-2
CDR3 protein: CASSLYRGQDGYTF
CDR3 DNA: TGTGCCAGCAGCTTGTACAGGGGGCAAGATGGCTACACCTTC

V gene: TRBV5-1
clone size: .
D gene: TRBD1
J gene: TRBJ2-7
CDR3 protein: CASSFAGGDGAYF
CDR3 DNA: TGCGCCAGCAGCTTCGCAGGGGGCGACGGTGCGTACTTC

V gene: TRBV2
clone size: once
D gene: .
J gene: TRBJ1-1
CDR3 protein: CASRSGAANTEAFF
CDR3 DNA: TGTGCCAGCAGGAGCGGGGCCGCGAACACTGAAGCTTTCTTT

V gene: TRBV6-6
clone size: .
D gene: TRBD1
J gene: TRBJ2-3
CDR3 protein: CASSYPGQVADTQYF
CDR3 DNA: TGTGCCAGCAGTTACCCTGGACAGGTTGCAGATACGCAGTATTTT

V gene: TRBV19
clone size: .
D gene: .
J gene: TRBJ2-2
CDR3 protein: CASANTGELFF
CDR3 DNA: TGTGCCAGCGCGAACACCGGGGAGCTGTTTTTT